The sample holds one count of the clone carrying this TCR beta chain. Its specificity is not known. The data are from a study of cytomegalovirus exposure and HLA in healthy donors. Study details: Counted in an early data release were about 86 million unique TCRs from HLA-typed donors. Study results and limitations: Donors were assumed by presence/absence analyses to have roughly uniform sequencing depth. Later analysis identified a missense DCLRE1C variant that was linked to TCR beta V- and J-gene trimming.

In the PCR, 60 Vbeta and 13 Jbeta primers were used. The assay was immunoSEQ multiplex PCR, and TCRdb's table has in-frame clones only and misses some. This sample has approximately 150,000 clones, with about 72% found just once. The CDR3 covers 15 residues. The ends were cut back, 3 bases at V and 5 bases at J, with 14 bases in the middle. CDR1 is MNHEY, CDR2 SMNVEV, per germline (reference sequence). This clonotype was sampled from a man aged 30-40 years in good health and CMV-seropositive. The sequencing input was PBMCs. V is TRBV27 and J is TRBJ2-1; D perhaps matches TRBD1 (6 bases). DNA for the CDR3: TGTGCCAGCAGTTTCGAAGGGGGACCTAACAATGAGCAGTTCTTC. As protein: CASSFEGGPNNEQFF.